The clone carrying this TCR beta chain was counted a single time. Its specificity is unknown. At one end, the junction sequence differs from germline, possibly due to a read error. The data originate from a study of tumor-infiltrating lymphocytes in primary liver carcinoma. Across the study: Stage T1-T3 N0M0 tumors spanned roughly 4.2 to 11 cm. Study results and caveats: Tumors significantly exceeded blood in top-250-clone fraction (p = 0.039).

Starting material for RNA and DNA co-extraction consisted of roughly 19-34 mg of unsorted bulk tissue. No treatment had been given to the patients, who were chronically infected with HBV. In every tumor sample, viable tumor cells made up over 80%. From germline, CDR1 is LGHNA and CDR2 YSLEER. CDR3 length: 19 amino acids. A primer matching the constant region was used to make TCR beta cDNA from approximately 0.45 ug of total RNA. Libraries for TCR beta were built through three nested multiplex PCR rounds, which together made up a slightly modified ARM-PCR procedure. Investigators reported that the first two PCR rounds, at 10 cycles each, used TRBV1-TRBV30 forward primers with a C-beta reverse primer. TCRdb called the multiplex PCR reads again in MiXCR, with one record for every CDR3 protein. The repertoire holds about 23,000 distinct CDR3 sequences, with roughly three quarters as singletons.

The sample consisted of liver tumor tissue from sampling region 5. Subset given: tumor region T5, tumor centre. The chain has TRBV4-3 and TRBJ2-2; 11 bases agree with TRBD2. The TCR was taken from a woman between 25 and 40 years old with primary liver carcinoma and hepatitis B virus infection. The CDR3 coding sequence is TGCGCCAGCAGCGTATTAGCGGGAGGGCCCTGTTCGAACACCGGGGATCTGTTTTTT. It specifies CASSVLAGGPCSNTGDLFF.